The 25 T cell receptor beta chains listed next were all sequenced from one sample in a study of blood T cell repertoires in COVID-19. This table comes from immunoSEQ multiplex PCR, and its TCRdb copy is limited to in-frame clones, with some not included. The sample has 250,000 to 300,000 clones; less than 90% are singletons. Material for sequencing was peripheral blood. These receptors were collected from a man aged 60-69 years who had recovered from COVID-19.

This chain joins TRBV2 and TRBJ2-1, with D possibly matching TRBD2 (5 bases). Deletions cut 3 bases from V and 2 bases from J, with 11 bases between. Germline V CDR1 and CDR2: SNHLY, FYNNEI. This CDR3 is 15 amino acids long. This chain's CDR3 is CASSDGLGAYNEQFF. The CDR3 region has the DNA TGTGCCAGCAGTGACGGGCTCGGGGCCTACAATGAGCAGTTCTTC.

This clone was counted between two and nine times. CDR3 sequence (DNA): TGTGCCAGCAGTTACTCGACTTCAGCCGAGCAGTACTTC. Its translation is CASSYSTSAEQYF. This rearrangement joins TRBV6-5 to TRBJ2-7; D is unresolved. CDR3 size: 13 residues. Per the germline V gene, CDR1 is MNHEY and CDR2 is SVGAGI. The ends were cut back, 0 bases at V and 6 bases at J, with 9 bases in the middle.

The chain is built from TRBV11-2 and TRBJ2-1; D is perhaps TRBD2 (5 bases). Germline lookup yields CDR1 SGHAT and CDR2 FQNNGV. The CDR3 loop spans 15 amino acids. With 5 bases removed from V and 3 bases from J, the gap between germline ends came to 14 bases. The CDR3 coding sequence is TGTGCCAGCAGCCCCCGGAGCGGAGTCTACAATGAGCAGTTCTTC. Its protein product is CASSPRSGVYNEQFF.

The V and J genes are TRBV2 and TRBJ2-1; 10 nucleotides agree with TRBD2. Unmatched junction bases numbered 17, after V lost 6 bases and J lost 6 bases. CDR1 and CDR2 (germline): SNHLY, FYNNEI. This CDR3 is built from 18 residues. CDR3 DNA: TGTGCCAGCAGAGTCGGATACGGGACTAGCGCGACTGCCAATGAGCAGTTCTTC. Its protein product is CASRVGYGTSATANEQFF.

The DNA of the CDR3 is TGTGCCAGCAGCGGGATGATACAGGGCGACACTGAAGCTTTCTTT. Translated: CASSGMIQGDTEAFF. The J gene is TRBJ1-1, the V gene TRBV5-6; TRBD1 is a possible D gene (6 bases). The CDR3 contains 15 residues. Germline CDR1 is SGHDT and CDR2 is YYEEEE. V dropped 4 bases and J dropped 3 bases, with 16 bases sitting between them.

V gene TRBV27 combines with J gene TRBJ2-1; 12 bases map to TRBD2. With 2 bases clipped from V and 7 bases from J, the junction kept 12 bases outside the gene matches. The germline V gene has CDR1 MNHEY and CDR2 SMNVEV (reference sequence). The CDR3 is made up of 18 amino acids. CDR3: CASSLLSLAGGAGNEQFF. The CDR3 DNA is TGTGCCAGCAGTTTACTATCACTAGCGGGGGGTGCGGGAAATGAGCAGTTCTTC.

The chain links TRBV29-1 to TRBJ2-7, with 7 bases lining up with TRBD1. CDR3 length equals 11 residues. Germline V gene lookup returns CDR1 SQVTM and CDR2 ANQGSEA. After removal of 8 bases from V and 5 bases from J, the junction contained 6 bases not matched to a gene. CDR3 coding DNA: TGCAGCACCCGGACAGGTAACGAGCAGTACTTC. Its protein product is CSTRTGNEQYF.

This sequence joins TRBV10-1 and TRBJ1-1, with D possibly matching TRBD1 (5 bases). This CDR3 contains 13 residues. CDR1 is WNHNN, CDR2 SYGVQD, per germline (reference sequence). The V and J ends lost 5 bases and 1 base respectively, with 8 bases between them. This CDR3 is CASSFDRNTEAFF. The DNA of the CDR3 is TGCGCCAGCAGTTTCGACAGGAACACTGAAGCTTTCTTT.

As DNA, the CDR3 is TGTGCCAGTCAGGACAGGGGTAGGACCGGGGAGCTGTTTTTT. Protein product: CASQDRGRTGELFF. This rearrangement joins TRBV19 to TRBJ2-2, with 9 bases matching TRBD1. The J segment lost 5 bases and the V segment lost 8 bases, leaving 6 bases of the junction unmatched. The length of the CDR3 is 14 residues. Per the germline V gene, CDR1 is LNHDA and CDR2 is SQIVND (reference sequence).

The chain carries TRBV6-2 or TRBV6-3 and TRBJ2-1, with TRBD2 as a possible D gene (6 bases). Trimming removed 5 bases at V and 10 bases at J, with 15 bases between. CDR1 is MNHEY, CDR2 SVGEGT, per germline. The CDR3 totals 13 residues. CDR3 bases: TGTGCCAGCAGTAAGCAGACTAGTTACGAGCAGTTCTTC. Translated, it gives CASSKQTSYEQFF.

On this clone itself: The same CDR3 also results from other DNA sequences found in this sample. The chain carries TRBV18 and TRBJ2-1; no clear D. Germline CDR1 reads KGHSH; CDR2 reads LQKENI. This CDR3 contains 15 residues. The V gene lost 3 bases and the J gene lost 0 bases, with 9 bases spanning the gap. Here the CDR3 DNA reads TGTGCCAGCTCACCTACGGTTAGCTCCTACAATGAGCAGTTCTTC. It yields the protein CASSPTVSSYNEQFF. The full variable domain, completed using reference TRBV18 and TRBJ2-1, is NAGVMQNPRHLVRRRGQEARLRCSPMKGHSHVYWYRQLPEEGLKFMVYLQKENIIDESGMPKERFSAEFPKEGPSILRIQQVVRGDSAAYFCASSPTVSSYNEQFFGPGTRLTVL.

This chain links TRBV18 with TRBJ2-7; TRBD2 is a possible D gene (6 bases). In germline, CDR1 is KGHSH, CDR2 LQKENI. Between the trimmed V and J ends, which lost 2 bases and 2 bases, there was a span of 7 bases. The CDR3 sequence is 13 residues long. For the CDR3, the DNA is TGTGCCAGCTCACCAGGCGGGACCTACGAGCAGTACTTC. Translated, it gives CASSPGGTYEQYF.

For this clone: Additional DNA sequences in this sample encode the identical CDR3. J is TRBJ2-3 and V is TRBV7-2; no definite D call. The CDR3 is 12 amino acids. The V end was cut by 2 bases, the J end by 4 bases, with 4 bases between. Germline CDR1 and CDR2: SGHTA and FQGNSA. The CDR3 bases are TGTGCCAGCAGCTTAATCGCAGATACGCAGTATTTT. As protein: CASSLIADTQYF.

The chain uses TRBV19 and TRBJ2-2, with 7 positions matching TRBD1. The CDR3 consists of 14 residues. CDR1 is LNHDA and CDR2 is SQIVND in the germline V gene (reference sequence). With V trimmed by 7 bases and J by 4 bases, 6 bases remained unmatched. For the CDR3, the DNA is TGTGCCAGTAAGAGAGGGGGCTTCACCGGGGAGCTGTTTTTT. This codes for CASKRGGFTGELFF.

The chain couples TRBV2 to TRBJ1-4; the D gene is possibly TRBD1 (6 bases). The germline V and J ends were trimmed by 2 bases and 8 bases, with 12 bases remaining between them. This CDR3 has 14 residues. Germline V CDR1 and CDR2: SNHLY, FYNNEI. CDR3: CASSEWGLGEKLFF. The CDR3 nucleotides read TGTGCCAGCAGTGAATGGGGGCTTGGGGAAAAACTGTTTTTT.

The rearrangement joins TRBV6-5 to TRBJ1-5, with D unclear. Germline CDR1 reads MNHEY; CDR2 reads SVGAGI. With 6 bases removed from V and 5 bases from J, the gap between germline ends came to 14 bases. This CDR3 is built from 14 residues. In nucleotides, the CDR3 is TGTGCCAGCAGGGCGGGGAGGTTCGATCAGCCCCAGCATTTT. Its translation: CASRAGRFDQPQHF.

The chain carries TRBV3-1 (or the pseudogene TRBV3-2) and TRBJ2-3; TRBD1 matches at 9 bases. Germline loops: CDR1 LGHDT, CDR2 YNNKEL (reference sequence). The CDR3 covers 14 residues. The ends lost 3 bases at V and 10 bases at J; junction bases unmatched: 8. CDR3 nucleotide sequence: TGTGCCAGCAGCCATGAGGGACAGGGATTATCGCAGTATTTT. Protein sequence: CASSHEGQGLSQYF.

The gene calls are TRBV21-1 and TRBJ2-5; the table names TRBD1, a call not compared with the DNA. TRBV21-1 is designated a pseudogene. This CDR3 has 15 residues. CDR3 DNA: TGTGCCAGCAATGGGGACATTACCGTGAGGGAGACCCAGTACTTC. Encoded protein: CASNGDITVRETQYF.

The CDR3 DNA follows: TGTGCCAGCAGTTGGGACAGGGCGATCTACAATGAGCAGTTCTTC. Translation: CASSWDRAIYNEQFF. The chain recombines TRBV5-6 with TRBJ2-1; 9 positions agree with TRBD1. The length of the CDR3 is 15 residues. The germline V gene encodes CDR1 SGHDT and CDR2 YYEEEE. V shed 5 bases, J shed 3 bases, and the junction held 6 bases outside the gene matches.

The rearrangement links TRBV4-1 to TRBJ2-7; TRBD2 matches at 10 bases. The CDR3 sequence is 16 residues long. With 0 bases clipped from V and 1 base from J, the junction kept 3 bases outside the gene matches. Germline V CDR1 and CDR2: MGHRA, YSYEKL. The CDR3 sequence: CASSQDPSGGSYEQYF. CDR3 in DNA: TGCGCCAGCAGCCAAGATCCTAGCGGGGGATCCTACGAGCAGTACTTC.

This sequence joins TRBV19 and TRBJ2-7; 8 bases line up with TRBD1. The V gene's germline CDR1 is LNHDA and CDR2 SQIVND (reference sequence). This CDR3 contains 14 residues. The J segment lost 4 bases and the V segment lost 6 bases, leaving 8 bases of the junction unmatched. The CDR3 DNA reads TGTGCCAGTAGATCGGACAGGGTTGCTTACGAGCAGTACTTC. It translates to CASRSDRVAYEQYF.

The chain recombines TRBV9 with TRBJ1-6; 12 bases fit TRBD1. The CDR3 is made up of 15 amino acids. With V trimmed by 0 bases and J by 9 bases, 1 base remained unmatched. From germline, CDR1 is SGDLS and CDR2 YYNGEE. The CDR3 nucleotides read TGTGCCAGCAGCGTAGGGGGACAGGGGGCTTCACCCCTCCACTTT. This gives the protein CASSVGGQGASPLHF. The full variable domain, completed using reference TRBV9 and TRBJ1-6, is DSGVTQTPKHLITATGQRVTLRCSPRSGDLSVYWYQQSLDQGLQFLIQYYNGEERAKGNILERFSAQQFPDLHSELNLSSLELGDSALYFCASSVGGQGASPLHFGNGTRLTVT.

The chain links TRBV6-6 to TRBJ1-5; the match to TRBD1 covers 8 bases. Trimming cost V 5 bases and J 6 bases; bases outside gene matches: 6. The CDR3 runs 14 residues. Germline V gene sequence: CDR1 MNHNY, CDR2 SVGAGI (reference sequence). The CDR3 loop reads CASSRQGSPQPQHF. The CDR3 nucleotides read TGTGCCAGCAGTCGACAGGGGTCTCCTCAGCCCCAGCATTTT.

The chain couples TRBV28 to TRBJ2-1; the D gene is possibly TRBD2 (6 bases). CDR3 length equals 17 residues. V was trimmed by 2 bases and J by 2 bases, leaving 16 bases between them. Germline lookup yields CDR1 MDHEN and CDR2 SYDVKM. The CDR3 is CASSLTWRRGPYNEQFF. The CDR3 bases are TGTGCCAGCAGTTTAACGTGGCGGCGGGGACCCTACAATGAGCAGTTCTTC.

To note about this clone: Its ends do not fully match the called genes, so a read error is possible. The chain employs TRBV7-2 and TRBJ2-5; 10 bases align to TRBD2. Germline V gene sequence: CDR1 SGHTA, CDR2 FQGNSA. The CDR3 extends over 15 amino acids. CDR3 sequence reads: CASSLKAGGQGTQYF. In nucleotides, the CDR3 is TGTGCCAGCAGCTTAAAAGCGGGGGGGCAAGGGACCCAGTACTTC. Complete variable domain (other parts from reference TRBV7-2 and TRBJ2-5): GAGVSQSPSNKVTEKGKDVELRCDPISGHTALYWYRQSLGQGLEFLIYFQGNSAPDKSGLPSDRFSAERTGGSVSTLTIQRTQQEDSAVYLCASSLKAGGQGTQYFGPGTRLLVL.